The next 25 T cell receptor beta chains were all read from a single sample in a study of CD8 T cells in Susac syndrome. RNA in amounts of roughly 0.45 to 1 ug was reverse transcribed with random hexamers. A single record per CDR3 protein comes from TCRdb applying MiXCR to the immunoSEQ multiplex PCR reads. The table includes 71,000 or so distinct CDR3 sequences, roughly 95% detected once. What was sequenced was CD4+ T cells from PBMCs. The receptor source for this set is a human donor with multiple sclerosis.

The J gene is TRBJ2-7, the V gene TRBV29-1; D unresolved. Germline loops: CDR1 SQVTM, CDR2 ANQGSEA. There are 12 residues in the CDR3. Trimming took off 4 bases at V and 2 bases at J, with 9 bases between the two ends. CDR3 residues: CSVGQAAYEQYF. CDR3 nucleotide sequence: TGCAGCGTTGGTCAGGCGGCCTACGAGCAGTACTTC.

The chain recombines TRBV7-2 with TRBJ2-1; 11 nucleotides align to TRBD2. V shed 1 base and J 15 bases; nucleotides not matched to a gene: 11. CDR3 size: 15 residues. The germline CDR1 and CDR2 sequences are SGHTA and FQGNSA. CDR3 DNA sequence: TGTGCCAGCAGCTTAGGGTTGGGTAGCGGGGGGGCTACGTTCTTC. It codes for CASSLGLGSGGATFF.

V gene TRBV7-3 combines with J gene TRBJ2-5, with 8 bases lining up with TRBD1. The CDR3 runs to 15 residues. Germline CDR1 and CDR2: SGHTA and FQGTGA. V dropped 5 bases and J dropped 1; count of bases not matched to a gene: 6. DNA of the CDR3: TGTGCCAGCAGCCTTACGACAGGGGTCCAAGAGACCCAGTACTTC. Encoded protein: CASSLTTGVQETQYF.

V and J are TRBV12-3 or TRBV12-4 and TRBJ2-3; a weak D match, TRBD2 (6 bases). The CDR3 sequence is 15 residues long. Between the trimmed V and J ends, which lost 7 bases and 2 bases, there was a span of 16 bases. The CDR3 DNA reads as TGTGCCAGCACCTTCCAGGGAGGAGCCACAGATACGCAGTATTTT. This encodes CASTFQGGATDTQYF.

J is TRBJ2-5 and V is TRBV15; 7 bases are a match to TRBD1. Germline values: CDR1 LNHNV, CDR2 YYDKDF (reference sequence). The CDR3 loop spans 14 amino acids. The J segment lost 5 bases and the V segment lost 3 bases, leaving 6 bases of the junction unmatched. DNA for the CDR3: TGTGCCACCAGCAGGGGGGACAGTGGGGAGACCCAGTACTTC. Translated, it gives CATSRGDSGETQYF.

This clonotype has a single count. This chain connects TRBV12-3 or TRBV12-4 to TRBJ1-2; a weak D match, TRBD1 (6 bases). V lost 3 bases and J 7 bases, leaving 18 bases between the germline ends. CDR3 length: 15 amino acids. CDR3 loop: CASSFTDRSRRGYTF. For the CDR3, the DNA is TGTGCCAGCAGTTTCACCGACAGGAGTCGGCGTGGCTACACCTTC.

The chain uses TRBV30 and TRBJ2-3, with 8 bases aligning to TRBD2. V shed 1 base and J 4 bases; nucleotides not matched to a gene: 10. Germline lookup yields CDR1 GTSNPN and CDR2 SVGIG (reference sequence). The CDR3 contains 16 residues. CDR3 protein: CAWSGFTGGRPDTQYF. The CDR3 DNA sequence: TGTGCCTGGAGTGGGTTCACGGGGGGGCGCCCAGATACGCAGTATTTT.

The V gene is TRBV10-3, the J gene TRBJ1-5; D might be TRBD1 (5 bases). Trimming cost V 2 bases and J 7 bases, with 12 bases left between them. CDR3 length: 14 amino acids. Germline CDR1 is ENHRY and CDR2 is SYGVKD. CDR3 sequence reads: CAISEQGTGQPQHF. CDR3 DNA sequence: TGTGCCATCAGTGAGCAGGGTACGGGACAGCCCCAGCATTTT.

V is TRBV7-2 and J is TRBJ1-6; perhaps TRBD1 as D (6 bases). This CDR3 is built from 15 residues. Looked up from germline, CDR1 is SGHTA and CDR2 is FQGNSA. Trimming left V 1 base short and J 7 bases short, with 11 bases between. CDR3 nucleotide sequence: TGTGCCAGCAGCTTAGATCCCAGGGGCAATTCACCCCTCCACTTT. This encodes CASSLDPRGNSPLHF.

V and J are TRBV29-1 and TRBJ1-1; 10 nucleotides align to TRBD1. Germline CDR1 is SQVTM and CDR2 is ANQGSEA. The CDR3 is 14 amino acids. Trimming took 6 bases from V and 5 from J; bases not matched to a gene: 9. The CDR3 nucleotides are TGCAGCGTCGGGACAGGGGCCTCTACTACTGAAGCTTTCTTT. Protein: CSVGTGASTTEAFF.

The CDR3 region has the DNA TGTGCCAGCAGTTTTTGGGGTAACGGGGAGCTGTTTTTT. This translates into CASSFWGNGELFF. The rearrangement joins TRBV12-3 or TRBV12-4 to TRBJ2-2, with unresolved D. V was pared by 3 bases and J by 7 bases, with 9 bases between. CDR3 length: 13 amino acids.

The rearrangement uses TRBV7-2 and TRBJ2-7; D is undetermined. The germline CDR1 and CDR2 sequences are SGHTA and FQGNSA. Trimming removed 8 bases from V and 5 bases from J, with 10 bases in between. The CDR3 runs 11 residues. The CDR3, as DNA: TGTGCCAGCCCCTTGAGGCACGAGCAGTACTTC. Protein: CASPLRHEQYF.

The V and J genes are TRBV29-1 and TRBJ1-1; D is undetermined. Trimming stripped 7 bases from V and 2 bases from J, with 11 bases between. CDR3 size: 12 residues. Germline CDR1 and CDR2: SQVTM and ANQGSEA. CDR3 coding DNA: TGCAGCGCCCGACTGAGAAACACTGAAGCTTTCTTT. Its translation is CSARLRNTEAFF.

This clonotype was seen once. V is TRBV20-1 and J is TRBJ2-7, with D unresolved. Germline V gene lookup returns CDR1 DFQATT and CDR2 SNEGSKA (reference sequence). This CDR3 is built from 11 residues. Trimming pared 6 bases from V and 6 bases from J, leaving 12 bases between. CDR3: CSAPLGSEQYF. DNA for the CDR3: TGCAGTGCCCCCCTTGGTTCCGAGCAGTACTTC.

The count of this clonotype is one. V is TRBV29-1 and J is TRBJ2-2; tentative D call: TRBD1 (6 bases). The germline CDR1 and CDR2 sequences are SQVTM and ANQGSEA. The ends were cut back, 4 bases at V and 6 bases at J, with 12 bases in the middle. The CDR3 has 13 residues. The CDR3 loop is CSVAATGAGELFF. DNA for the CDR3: TGCAGCGTTGCGGCGACAGGTGCCGGGGAGCTGTTTTTT.

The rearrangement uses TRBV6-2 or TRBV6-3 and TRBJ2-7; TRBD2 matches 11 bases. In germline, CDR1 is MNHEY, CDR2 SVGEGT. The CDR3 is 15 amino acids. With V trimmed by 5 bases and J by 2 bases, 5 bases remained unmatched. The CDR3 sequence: CASSDTSGGTYEQYF. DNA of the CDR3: TGTGCCAGCAGTGATACTAGCGGGGGAACCTACGAGCAGTACTTC.

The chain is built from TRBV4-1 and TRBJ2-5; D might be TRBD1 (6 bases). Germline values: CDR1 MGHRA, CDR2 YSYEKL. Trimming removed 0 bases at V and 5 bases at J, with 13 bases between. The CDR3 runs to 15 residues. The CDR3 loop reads CASSQDQGRGETQYF. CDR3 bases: TGCGCCAGCAGCCAAGATCAGGGGCGAGGGGAGACCCAGTACTTC.

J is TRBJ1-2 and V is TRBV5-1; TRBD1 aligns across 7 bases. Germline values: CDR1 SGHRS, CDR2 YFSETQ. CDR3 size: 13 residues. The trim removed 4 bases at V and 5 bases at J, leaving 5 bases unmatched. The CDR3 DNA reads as TGCGCCAGCAGCCTTGACAGGGATTATGGCTACACCTTC. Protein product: CASSLDRDYGYTF. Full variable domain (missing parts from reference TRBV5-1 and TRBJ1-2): KAGVTQTPRYLIKTRGQQVTLSCSPISGHRSVSWYQQTPGQGLQFLFEYFSETQRNKGNFPGRFSGRQFSNSRSEMNVSTLELGDSALYLCASSLDRDYGYTFGSGTRLTVV.

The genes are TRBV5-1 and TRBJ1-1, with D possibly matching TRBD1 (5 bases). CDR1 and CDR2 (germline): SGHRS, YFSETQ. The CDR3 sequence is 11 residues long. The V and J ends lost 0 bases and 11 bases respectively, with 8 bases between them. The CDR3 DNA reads TGCGCCAGCAGCTTGGCAGGGTCCGCTTTCTTT. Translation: CASSLAGSAFF.

DNA of the CDR3: TGTGCCACCAGTGACCCTGGGATTGGACTCACAGATACGCAGTATTTT. This gives the protein CATSDPGIGLTDTQYF. The chain employs TRBV24-1 and TRBJ2-3; D possibly corresponds to TRBD2 (5 bases). Trimming took off 4 bases at V and 2 bases at J, with 15 bases between the two ends. The CDR3 has 16 residues. The germline V gene encodes CDR1 KGHDR and CDR2 SFDVKD.

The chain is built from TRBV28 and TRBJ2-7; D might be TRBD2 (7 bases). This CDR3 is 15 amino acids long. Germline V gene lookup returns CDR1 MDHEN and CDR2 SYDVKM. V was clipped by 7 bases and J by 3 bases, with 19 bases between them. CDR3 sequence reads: CASTPGNREGYEQYF. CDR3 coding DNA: TGTGCCAGCACCCCAGGCAACAGGGAGGGCTACGAGCAGTACTTC.

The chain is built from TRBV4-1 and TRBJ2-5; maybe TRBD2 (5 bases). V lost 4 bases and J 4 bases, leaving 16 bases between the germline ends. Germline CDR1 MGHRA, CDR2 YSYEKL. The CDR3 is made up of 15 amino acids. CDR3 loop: CASSPRDLEGETQYF. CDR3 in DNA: TGCGCCAGCAGCCCTCGGGATTTAGAGGGAGAGACCCAGTACTTC.

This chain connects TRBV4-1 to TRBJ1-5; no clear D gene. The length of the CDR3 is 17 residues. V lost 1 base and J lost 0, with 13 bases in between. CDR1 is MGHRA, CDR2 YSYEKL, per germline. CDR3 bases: TGCGCCAGCAGCCAAGGAGAAGGCATTCCTAGCAATCAGCCCCAGCATTTT. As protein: CASSQGEGIPSNQPQHF.

CDR3 sequence reads: CASSLGQGGVSDTQYF. The CDR3 DNA sequence: TGCGCCAGCAGCTTGGGACAGGGAGGGGTATCAGATACGCAGTATTTT. The chain combines TRBV5-1 with TRBJ2-3; D could derive from TRBD1 or TRBD2 (7 bases each). From germline, CDR1 is SGHRS and CDR2 YFSETQ. CDR3 length equals 16 residues. V was clipped by 0 bases and J by 4 bases, with 15 bases between them.

The CDR3: CAWSVPGGLGTQYF. Written as DNA, the CDR3 is TGTGCCTGGAGTGTACCTGGAGGGTTAGGTACGCAGTATTTT. The chain is built from TRBV30 and TRBJ2-3, with D perhaps matching TRBD2 (6 bases). CDR3 length equals 14 residues. V dropped 0 bases and J dropped 8 bases, with 15 bases sitting between them. The germline V gene has CDR1 GTSNPN and CDR2 SVGIG (reference sequence).